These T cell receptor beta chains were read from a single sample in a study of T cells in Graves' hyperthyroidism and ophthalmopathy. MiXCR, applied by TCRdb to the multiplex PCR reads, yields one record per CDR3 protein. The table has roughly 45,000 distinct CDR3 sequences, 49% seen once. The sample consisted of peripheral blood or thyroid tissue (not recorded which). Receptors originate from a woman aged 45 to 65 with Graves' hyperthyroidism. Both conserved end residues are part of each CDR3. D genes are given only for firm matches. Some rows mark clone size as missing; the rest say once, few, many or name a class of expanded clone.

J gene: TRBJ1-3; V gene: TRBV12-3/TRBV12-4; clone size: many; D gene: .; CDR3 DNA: TGTGCCAGCAGTCCTAGAGTGGGGAGCTCTGGAAACACCATATATTTT; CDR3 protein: CASSPRVGSSGNTIYF
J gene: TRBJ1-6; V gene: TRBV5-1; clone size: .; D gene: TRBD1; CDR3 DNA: TGCGCCAGCAGCTCCATAGCCGGGACAGGGAATTCACCCCTCCACTTT; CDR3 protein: CASSSIAGTGNSPLHF
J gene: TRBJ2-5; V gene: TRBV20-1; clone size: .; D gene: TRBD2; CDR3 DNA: TGCAGTGCTAGGGGGCCTAGCGGGAGCGAAGAGACCCAGTACTTC; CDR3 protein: CSARGPSGSEETQYF
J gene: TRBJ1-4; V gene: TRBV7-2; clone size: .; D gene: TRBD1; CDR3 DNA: TGTGCCAGCAGCCTATCGACAGGGCCGAATGGAAAACTGTTCTTT; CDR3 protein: CASSLSTGPNGKLFF
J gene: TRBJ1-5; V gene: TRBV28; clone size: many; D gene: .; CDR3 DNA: TGTGCCAGCACCAACCCCACCCAGCCCCAGCATTTT; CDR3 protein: CASTNPTQPQHF
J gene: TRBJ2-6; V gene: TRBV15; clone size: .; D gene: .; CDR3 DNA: TGTGCCACCAGCAGAGATAGGGGCTCTGGGGCCAACGTCCTGACTTTC; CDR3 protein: CATSRDRGSGANVLTF
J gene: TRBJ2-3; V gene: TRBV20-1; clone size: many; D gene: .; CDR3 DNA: TGCAGTGCTCGCCGGGACGACTGGTATTTT; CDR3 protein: CSARRDDWYF
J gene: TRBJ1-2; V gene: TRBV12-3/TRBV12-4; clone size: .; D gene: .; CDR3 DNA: TGTGCCAGCAGGGGGGGGGGCGCTTATGGCTACACCTTC; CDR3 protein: CASRGGGAYGYTF
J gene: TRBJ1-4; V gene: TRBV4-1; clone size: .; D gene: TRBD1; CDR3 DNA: TGCGCCAGCAGCCAAGTAGACAGGGGTTATGAAAAACTGTTTTTT; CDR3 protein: CASSQVDRGYEKLFF
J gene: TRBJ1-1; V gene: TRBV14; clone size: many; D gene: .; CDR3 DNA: TGTGCCAGCAGCCCCTTTAGGAGGGAACGTATTAGGAACACTGAAGCTTTCTTT; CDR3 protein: CASSPFRRERIRNTEAFF
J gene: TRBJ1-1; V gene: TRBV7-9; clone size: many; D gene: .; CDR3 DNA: TGTGCCAGCAACTCACCGGGAATAGGATTGACTGAAGCTTTCTTT; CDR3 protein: CASNSPGIGLTEAFF
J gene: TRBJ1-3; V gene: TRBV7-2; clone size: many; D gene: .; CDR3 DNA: TGTGCCAGCAGCTTAGAATCTGGGTACGGAAACACCATATATTTT; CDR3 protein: CASSLESGYGNTIYF
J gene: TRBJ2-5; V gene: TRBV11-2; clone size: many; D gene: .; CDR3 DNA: TGTGCCAGCAGCCTATCCCCTGAGACCCAGTACTTC; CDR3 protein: CASSLSPETQYF
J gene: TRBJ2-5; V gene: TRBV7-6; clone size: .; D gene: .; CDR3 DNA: TGTGCCAGCAGCCCATGGAGGGTGAAGACCCAGTACTTC; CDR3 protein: CASSPWRVKTQYF
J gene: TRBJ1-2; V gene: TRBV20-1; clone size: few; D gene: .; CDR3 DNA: TGCAGTGCTAGTCGTGGGACGGCCTATGGCTACACCTTC; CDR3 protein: CSASRGTAYGYTF
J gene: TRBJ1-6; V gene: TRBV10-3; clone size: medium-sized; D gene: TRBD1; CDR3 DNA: TGTGCCATCAGTGCGGGACAGGGAAGGGGTTCACCCCTCCACTTT; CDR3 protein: CAISAGQGRGSPLHF
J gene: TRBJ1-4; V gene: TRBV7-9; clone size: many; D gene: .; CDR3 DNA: TGTGCCAGCAGCATCTTCAGGGGAAGTGCAACTAATGAAAAACTGTTTTTT; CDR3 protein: CASSIFRGSATNEKLFF
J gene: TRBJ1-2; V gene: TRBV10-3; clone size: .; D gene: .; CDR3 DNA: TGTGCCATCAGGGCCGCAGGTTGGGGCAACTATGGCTACACCTTC; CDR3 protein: CAIRAAGWGNYGYTF
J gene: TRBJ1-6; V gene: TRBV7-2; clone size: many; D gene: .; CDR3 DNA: TGTGCCAGCAGGTCAGACAGGACCTATAATTCACCCCTCCACTTT; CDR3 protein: CASRSDRTYNSPLHF
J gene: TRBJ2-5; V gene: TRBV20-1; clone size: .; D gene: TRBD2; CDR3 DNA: TGCAGTGCTAGAATACTAGCGGGAGTGAGAGAGACCCAGTACTTC; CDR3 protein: CSARILAGVRETQYF
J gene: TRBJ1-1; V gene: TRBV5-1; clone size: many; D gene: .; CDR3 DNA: TGCGCCAGCAGCTTTGGGGGCGCAGGGAACACTGAAGCTTTCTTT; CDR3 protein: CASSFGGAGNTEAFF
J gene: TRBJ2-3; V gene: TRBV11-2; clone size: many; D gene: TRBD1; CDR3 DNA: TGTGCCAGCAGTTTAACCGGGACAGGGGGCAGGACAGATACGCAGTATTTT; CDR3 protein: CASSLTGTGGRTDTQYF
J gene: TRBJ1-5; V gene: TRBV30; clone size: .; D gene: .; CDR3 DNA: TGTGCCTGGAGTCCCGGGGCCCGTCAGCCCCAGCATTTT; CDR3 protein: CAWSPGARQPQHF
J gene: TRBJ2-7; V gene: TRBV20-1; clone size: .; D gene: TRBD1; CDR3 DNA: TGCAGTGCTAGCCGACAGGACAGGGGGACCTACGAGCAGTACTTC; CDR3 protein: CSASRQDRGTYEQYF
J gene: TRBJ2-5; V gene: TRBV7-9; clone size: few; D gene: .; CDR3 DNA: TGTGCCAGCAGCTTAGAATCCTCCGCAAAGACCCAGTACTTC; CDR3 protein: CASSLESSAKTQYF
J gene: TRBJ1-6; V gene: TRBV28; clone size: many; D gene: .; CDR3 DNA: TGTGCCAGCAGTCCCTCGGGGGGATCACCCCTCCACTTT; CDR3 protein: CASSPSGGSPLHF
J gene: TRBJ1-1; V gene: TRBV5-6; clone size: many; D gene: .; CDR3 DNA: TGTGCCAGCAGCCGACTTGACAGGCCGGCCACTGAAGCTTTCTTT; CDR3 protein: CASSRLDRPATEAFF
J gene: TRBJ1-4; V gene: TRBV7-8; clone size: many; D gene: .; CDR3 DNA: TGTGCCAGCAGCTTAGCTCGACTGGAAAAACTGTTTTTT; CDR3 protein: CASSLARLEKLFF
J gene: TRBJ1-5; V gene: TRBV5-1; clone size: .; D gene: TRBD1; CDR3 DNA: TGCGCCGGCAGCTCCCGATCCGGTGACAGGGGGACCTATAGCAATCAGCCCCAGCATTTT; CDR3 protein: CAGSSRSGDRGTYSNQPQHF
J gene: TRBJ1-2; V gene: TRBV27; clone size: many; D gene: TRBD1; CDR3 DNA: TGTGCCAGCAGTTTAAGGGGGCAGGGGGCCGGGGGCTACACCTTC; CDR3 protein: CASSLRGQGAGGYTF
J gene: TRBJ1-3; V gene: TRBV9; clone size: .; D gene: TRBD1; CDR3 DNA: TGTGCCAGCAGCGCCGCCGGGACAGCTGGGGGTACTGGAAACACCATATATTTT; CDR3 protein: CASSAAGTAGGTGNTIYF
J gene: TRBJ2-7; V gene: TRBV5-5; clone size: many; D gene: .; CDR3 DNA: TGTGCCAGCAGCTTGTTGTGGGAGGCCACCTACGAGCAGTACTTC; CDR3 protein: CASSLLWEATYEQYF
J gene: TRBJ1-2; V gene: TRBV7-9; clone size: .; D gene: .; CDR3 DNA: .; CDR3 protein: CASSIYLCSGIDGYGYTF
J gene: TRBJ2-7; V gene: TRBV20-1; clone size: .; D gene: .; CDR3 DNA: TGCAGTGCTAGTCCATCGGGGGTGCGGGAGCAGTACTTC; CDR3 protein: CSASPSGVREQYF
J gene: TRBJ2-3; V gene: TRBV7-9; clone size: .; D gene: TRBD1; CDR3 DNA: TGCGCCAGCAGCCAAGATAGTCCAGGGGGCGAAGATACGCAGTATTTT; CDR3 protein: CASSQDSPGGEDTQYF
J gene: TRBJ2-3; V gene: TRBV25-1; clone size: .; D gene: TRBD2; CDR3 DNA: TGTGCCAGCAGCCTCTCTAGCGGGAGTGACACAGATACGCAGTATTTT; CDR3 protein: CASSLSSGSDTDTQYF
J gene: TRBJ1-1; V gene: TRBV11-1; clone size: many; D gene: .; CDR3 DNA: TGTGCCAGCAGCTTGGACACCCCCAGGACTGAAGCTTTCTTT; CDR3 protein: CASSLDTPRTEAFF
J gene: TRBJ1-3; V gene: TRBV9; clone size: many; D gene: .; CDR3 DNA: TGTGCCAGCAGCGTAGCTGGAGCAGCTGGAAACACCATATATTTT; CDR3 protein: CASSVAGAAGNTIYF
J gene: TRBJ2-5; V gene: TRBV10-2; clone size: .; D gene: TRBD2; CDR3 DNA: TGCGCCAGCAGTGAGAGGGGACTAAAGGGAGGGCGAGAGACCCAGTACTTC; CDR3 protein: CASSERGLKGGRETQYF
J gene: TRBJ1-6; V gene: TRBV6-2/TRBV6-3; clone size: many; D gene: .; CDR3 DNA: TGTGCCAGCAGTTACGGAGGGTCCTTTAATTCACCCCTCCACTTT; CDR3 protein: CASSYGGSFNSPLHF
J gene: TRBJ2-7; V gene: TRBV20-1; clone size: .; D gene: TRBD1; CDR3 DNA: TGCAGTGCCGAAGACAGGGGGAACGAGCAGTACTTC; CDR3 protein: CSAEDRGNEQYF
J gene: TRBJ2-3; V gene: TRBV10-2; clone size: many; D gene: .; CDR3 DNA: TGCGCCAGCAGTGACCTAGCAGCAGATACGCAGTATTTT; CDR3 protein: CASSDLAADTQYF
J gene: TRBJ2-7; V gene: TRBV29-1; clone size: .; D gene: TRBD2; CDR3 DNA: TGCAGCGTCCTAAGGGCTAGCGGGTGGTCCTACGAGCAGTACTTC; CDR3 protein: CSVLRASGWSYEQYF
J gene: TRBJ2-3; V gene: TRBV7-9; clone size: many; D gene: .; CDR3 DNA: TGTGCCAGCAGCAACCCCACAGATACGCAGTATTTT; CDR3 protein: CASSNPTDTQYF
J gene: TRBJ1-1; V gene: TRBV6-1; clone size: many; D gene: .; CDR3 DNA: TGTGCCAGCAGTGTAGTGACTGAAGCTTTCTTT; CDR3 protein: CASSVVTEAFF
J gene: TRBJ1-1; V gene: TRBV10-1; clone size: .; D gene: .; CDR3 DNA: TGCGCCAGCAGCAGAAACAGGGAAACTGAAGCTTTCTTT; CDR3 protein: CASSRNRETEAFF
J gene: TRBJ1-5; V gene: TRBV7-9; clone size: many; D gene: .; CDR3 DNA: TGTGCCAGCAGCTTAGAGTTCAGTACAGGACACAATCAGCCCCAGCATTTT; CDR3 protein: CASSLEFSTGHNQPQHF
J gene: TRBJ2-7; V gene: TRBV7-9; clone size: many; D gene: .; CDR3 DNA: TGTGCCAGCAGCTTAGTTTCGTTCGGCAGGGGATACGAGCAGTACTTC; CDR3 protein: CASSLVSFGRGYEQYF
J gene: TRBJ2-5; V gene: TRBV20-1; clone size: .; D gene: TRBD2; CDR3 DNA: TGCAGCGTCGTCGGCGGGAGTGAGACCCAGTACTTC; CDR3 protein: CSVVGGSETQYF